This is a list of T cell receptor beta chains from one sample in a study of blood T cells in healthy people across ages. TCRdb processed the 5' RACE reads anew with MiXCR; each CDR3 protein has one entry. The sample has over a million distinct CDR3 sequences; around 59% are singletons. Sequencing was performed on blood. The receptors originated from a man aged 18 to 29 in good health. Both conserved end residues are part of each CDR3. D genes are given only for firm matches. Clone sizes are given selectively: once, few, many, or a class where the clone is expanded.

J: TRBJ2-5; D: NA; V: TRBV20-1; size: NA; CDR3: CSAATIAGIQETQYF; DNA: TGCAGTGCCGCCACTATCGCTGGCATACAAGAGACCCAGTACTTC
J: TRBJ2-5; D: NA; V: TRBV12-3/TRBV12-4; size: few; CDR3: CASSPPGVQETQYF; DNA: TGTGCCAGCAGTCCTCCGGGAGTCCAAGAGACCCAGTACTTC
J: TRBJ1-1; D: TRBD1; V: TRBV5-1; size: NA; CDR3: CASSPRQGLRMNTEAFF; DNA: TGCGCCAGCAGCCCCAGACAGGGGTTAAGAATGAACACTGAAGCTTTCTTT
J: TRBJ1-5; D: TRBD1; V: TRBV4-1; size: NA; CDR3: CASSQILGRGDQPQHF; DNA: TGCGCCAGCAGCCAAATTCTCGGCAGGGGGGATCAGCCCCAGCATTTT
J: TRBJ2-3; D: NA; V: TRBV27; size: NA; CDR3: CASSWGRGDTQYF; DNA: TGTGCCAGCAGTTGGGGTAGAGGGGATACGCAGTATTTT
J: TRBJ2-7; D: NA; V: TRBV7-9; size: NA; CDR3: CASSLRSHEQYF; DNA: TGTGCCAGCAGCTTACGATCCCACGAGCAGTACTTC
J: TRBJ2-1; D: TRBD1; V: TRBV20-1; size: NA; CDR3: CSAPDRETYNEQFF; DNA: TGCAGTGCTCCGGACAGGGAGACATACAATGAGCAGTTCTTC
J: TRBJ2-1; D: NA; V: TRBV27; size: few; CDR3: CASSVSRVSEQFF; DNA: TGTGCCAGCAGTGTCTCCCGGGTTTCTGAGCAGTTCTTC
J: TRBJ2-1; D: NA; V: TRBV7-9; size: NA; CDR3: CASSPRSGGNEQFF; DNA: TGTGCCAGCAGCCCAAGAAGCGGTGGAAATGAGCAGTTCTTC
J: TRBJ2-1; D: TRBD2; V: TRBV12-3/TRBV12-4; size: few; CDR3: CASSLAGGPRGEQFF; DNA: TGTGCCAGCAGCCTAGCGGGGGGGCCACGGGGGGAGCAGTTCTTC
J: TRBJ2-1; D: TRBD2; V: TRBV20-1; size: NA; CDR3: CSAKGLAGGSPYEQFF; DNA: TGCAGTGCTAAGGGACTAGCGGGAGGGAGCCCCTATGAGCAGTTCTTC
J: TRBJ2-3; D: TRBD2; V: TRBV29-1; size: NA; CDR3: CSVVSGRRGWTDTQYF; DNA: TGCAGCGTTGTCAGCGGGAGACGGGGTTGGACAGATACGCAGTATTTT
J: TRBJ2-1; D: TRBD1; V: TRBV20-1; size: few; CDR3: CSAFPTGFFNEQFF; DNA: TGCAGTGCCTTCCCGACAGGGTTTTTTAATGAGCAGTTCTTC
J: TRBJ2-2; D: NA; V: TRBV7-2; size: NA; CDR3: CASSLISGELFF; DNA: TGCGCCAGCAGCTTGATCTCGGGGGAGCTGTTTTTT
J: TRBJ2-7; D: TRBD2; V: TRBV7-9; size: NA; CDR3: CASSLLTASGWRDEQYF; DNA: TGTGCCAGCAGCTTACTAACCGCTAGCGGGTGGCGGGACGAGCAGTACTTC
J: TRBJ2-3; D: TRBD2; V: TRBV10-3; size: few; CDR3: CAISGGLAGVPTPTDTQYF; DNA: TGTGCCATCAGTGGAGGACTAGCGGGGGTACCTACCCCCACAGATACGCAGTATTTT
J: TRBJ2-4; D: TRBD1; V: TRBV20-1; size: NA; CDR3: CSAPDPDRGFTQYF; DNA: TGCAGTGCGCCAGACCCGGACAGGGGGTTTACGCAGTACTTC
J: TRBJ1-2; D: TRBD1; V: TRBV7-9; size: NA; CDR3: CASNPIQGNYGYTF; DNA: TGTGCCAGCAACCCGATACAGGGGAACTATGGCTACACCTTC
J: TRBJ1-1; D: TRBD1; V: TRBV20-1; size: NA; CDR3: CSASQDREAEAFF; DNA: TGCAGTGCTAGTCAGGACAGGGAGGCTGAAGCTTTCTTT
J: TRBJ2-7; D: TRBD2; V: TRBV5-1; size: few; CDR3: CASSLGRGAGGAELYEQYF; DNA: TGCGCCAGCAGCTTGGGTCGCGGGGCGGGAGGTGCGGAATTATACGAGCAGTACTTC
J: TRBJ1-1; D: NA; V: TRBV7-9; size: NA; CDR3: CASSSEGRGTEAFF; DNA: TGTGCCAGCAGCTCCGAGGGGCGAGGGACTGAAGCTTTCTTT
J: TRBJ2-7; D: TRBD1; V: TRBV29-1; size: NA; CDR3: CSAKGQGATNEQYF; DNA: TGCAGCGCGAAAGGACAGGGGGCGACTAACGAGCAGTACTTC
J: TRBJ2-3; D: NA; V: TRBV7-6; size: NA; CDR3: CASTTSVGTDTQYF; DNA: TGTGCCAGCACTACCAGTGTGGGCACAGATACGCAGTATTTT
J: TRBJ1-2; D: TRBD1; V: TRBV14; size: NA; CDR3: CAGSRPGQGYGYTF; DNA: TGTGCCGGCAGCCGTCCGGGACAGGGCTATGGCTACACCTTC
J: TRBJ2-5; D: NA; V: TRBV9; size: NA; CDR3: CASSREATGSVSGKYF; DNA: TGTGCCAGCAGCCGAGAGGCCACGGGGTCTGTCTCTGGGAAGTACTTC
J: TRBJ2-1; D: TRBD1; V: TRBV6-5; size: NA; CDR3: CASSYSLQGVNNEQFF; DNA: TGTGCCAGCAGTTACTCTTTACAGGGGGTCAACAATGAGCAGTTCTTC
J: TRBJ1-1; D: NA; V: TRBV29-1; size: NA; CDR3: CSVAGVGRGRTEAFF; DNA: TGCAGCGTTGCTGGGGTAGGGCGGGGGAGGACTGAAGCTTTCTTT
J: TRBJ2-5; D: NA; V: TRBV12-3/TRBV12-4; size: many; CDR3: CASSFGGTQYF; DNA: TGTGCCAGCAGCTTTGGGGGGACCCAGTACTTC
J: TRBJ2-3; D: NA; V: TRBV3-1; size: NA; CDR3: CASSPKGSIADTQYF; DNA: TGTGCCAGCAGCCCAAAGGGTAGCATCGCAGATACGCAGTATTTT
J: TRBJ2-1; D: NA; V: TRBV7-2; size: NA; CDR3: CASSLGVGLGNEQFF; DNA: TGTGCCAGCAGCTTAGGGGTAGGGTTGGGGAATGAGCAGTTCTTC
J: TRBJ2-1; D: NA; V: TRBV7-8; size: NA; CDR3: CASSLEWGGSVDEQFF; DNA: TGTGCCAGCAGCTTAGAGTGGGGCGGGTCTGTGGATGAGCAGTTCTTC
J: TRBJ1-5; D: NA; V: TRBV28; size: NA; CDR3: CAGGRGPNNQPQHF; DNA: TGTGCCGGGGGGCGGGGGCCAAACAATCAGCCCCAGCATTTT
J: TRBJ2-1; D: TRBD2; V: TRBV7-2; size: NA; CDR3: CASDLATSGGATEQFF; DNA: TGTGCCAGCGACTTAGCGACTAGCGGGGGGGCCACTGAGCAGTTCTTC
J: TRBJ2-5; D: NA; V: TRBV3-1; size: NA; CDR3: CASTGKLEETQYF; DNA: TGTGCCAGCACTGGCAAGTTAGAAGAGACCCAGTACTTC
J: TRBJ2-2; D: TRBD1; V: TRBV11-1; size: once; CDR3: CASSTGTGGYTGELFF; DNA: TGTGCCAGCAGCACCGGGACAGGGGGCTACACCGGGGAGCTGTTTTTT
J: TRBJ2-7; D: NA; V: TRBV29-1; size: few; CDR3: CSVVGDHSIADPYEQYF; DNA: TGCAGCGTTGTCGGAGACCACTCCATAGCAGATCCCTACGAGCAGTACTTC
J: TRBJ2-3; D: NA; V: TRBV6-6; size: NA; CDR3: CATFGGPTDTQYF; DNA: TGTGCCACCTTCGGCGGACCCACAGATACGCAGTATTTT
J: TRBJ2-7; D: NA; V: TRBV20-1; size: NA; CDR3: CSATPSSTRFHEQYF; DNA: TGCAGTGCCACACCATCCTCTACCCGGTTCCACGAGCAGTACTTC
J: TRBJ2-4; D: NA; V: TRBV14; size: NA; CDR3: CASSPERHIQYF; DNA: TGTGCCAGCAGCCCAGAGCGGCACATTCAGTACTTC
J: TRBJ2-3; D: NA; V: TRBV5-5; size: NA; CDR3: CASSSTVGMGTDTQYF; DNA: TGTGCCAGCAGCTCGACCGTGGGGATGGGAACGGATACGCAGTATTTT
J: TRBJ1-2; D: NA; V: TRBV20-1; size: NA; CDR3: CSAKGSNYGYTF; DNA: TGCAGTGCTAAAGGCTCCAACTATGGCTACACCTTC
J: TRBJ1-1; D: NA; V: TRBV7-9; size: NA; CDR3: CASSLEVVGDTEAFF; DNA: TGTGCCAGCAGCTTAGAGGTGGTAGGGGACACTGAAGCTTTCTTT
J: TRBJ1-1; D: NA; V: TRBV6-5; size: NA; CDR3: CASGVGSLNTEAFF; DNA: TGTGCCAGCGGGGTTGGGAGCTTGAACACTGAAGCTTTCTTT
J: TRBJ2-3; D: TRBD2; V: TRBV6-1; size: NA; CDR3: CASLLTSGSADTQYF; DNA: TGTGCCAGCCTTCTGACTAGCGGGAGTGCCGATACGCAGTATTTT
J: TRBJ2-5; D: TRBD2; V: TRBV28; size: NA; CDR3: CASSLTSLPLQETQYF; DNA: TGTGCCAGCAGTTTGACTAGCCTCCCCCTCCAAGAGACCCAGTACTTC
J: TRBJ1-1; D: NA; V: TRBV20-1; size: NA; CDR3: CSVKSGTEAFF; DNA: TGCAGTGTCAAGAGCGGGACTGAAGCTTTCTTT
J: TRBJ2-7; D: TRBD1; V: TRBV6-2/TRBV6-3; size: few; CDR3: CASSSGTGILYEQYF; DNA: TGTGCCAGCAGTTCCGGGACAGGAATACTCTACGAGCAGTACTTC
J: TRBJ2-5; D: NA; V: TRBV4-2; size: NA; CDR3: CASSQEGQYNEQYF; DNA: TGTGCCAGCAGCCAAGAAGGACAGTACAATGAGCAGTACTTC
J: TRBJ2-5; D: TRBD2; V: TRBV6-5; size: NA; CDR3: CASSYSSSGGETQYF; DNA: TGTGCCAGCAGTTACTCTTCTAGCGGGGGAGAGACCCAGTACTTC
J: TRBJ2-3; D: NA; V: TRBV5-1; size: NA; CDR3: CASSLPETRPRDTQYF; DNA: TGCGCCAGCAGCTTGCCGGAGACTAGGCCCCGAGATACGCAGTATTTT
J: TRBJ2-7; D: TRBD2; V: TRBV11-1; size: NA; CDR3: CASSFPGLAEQYF; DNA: TGTGCCAGCAGCTTCCCGGGACTAGCTGAGCAGTACTTC
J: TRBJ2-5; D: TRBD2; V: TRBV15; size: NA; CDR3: CATSRDLREGRETQYF; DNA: TGTGCCACCAGCAGAGATTTGCGGGAGGGACGAGAGACCCAGTACTTC
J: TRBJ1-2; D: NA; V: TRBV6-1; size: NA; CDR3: CASSNRVPFYGYTF; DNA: TGTGCCAGCAGCAACAGGGTCCCTTTCTATGGCTACACCTTC
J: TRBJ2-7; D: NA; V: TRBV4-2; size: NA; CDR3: CASRLYLTSYEQYF; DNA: TGTGCCAGCAGACTTTACTTAACCTCCTACGAGCAGTACTTC
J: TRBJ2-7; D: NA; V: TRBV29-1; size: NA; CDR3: CSVPAPSSEGIYEQYF; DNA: TGCAGCGTCCCCGCCCCTTCTAGCGAGGGGATCTACGAGCAGTACTTC
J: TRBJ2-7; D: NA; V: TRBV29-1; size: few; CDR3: CSVTGLSPREQYF; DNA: TGCAGCGTTACGGGCCTCTCTCCGCGCGAGCAGTACTTC
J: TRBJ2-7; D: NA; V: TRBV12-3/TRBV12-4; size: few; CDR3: CASSVRDPYEQYF; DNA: TGTGCCAGCAGTGTGCGGGACCCCTACGAGCAGTACTTC
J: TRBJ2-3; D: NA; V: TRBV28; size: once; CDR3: CTSSLRVSSTDTQYF; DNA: TGTACCAGCAGTTTAAGGGTCTCTAGCACAGATACGCAGTATTTT
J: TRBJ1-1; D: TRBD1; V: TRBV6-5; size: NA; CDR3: CASSRDREAFF; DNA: TGTGCCAGCAGTCGGGACAGGGAGGCTTTCTTT
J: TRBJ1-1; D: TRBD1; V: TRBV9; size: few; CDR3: CASSTQGAREAFF; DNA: TGTGCCAGCAGCACCCAGGGGGCCCGTGAAGCTTTCTTT